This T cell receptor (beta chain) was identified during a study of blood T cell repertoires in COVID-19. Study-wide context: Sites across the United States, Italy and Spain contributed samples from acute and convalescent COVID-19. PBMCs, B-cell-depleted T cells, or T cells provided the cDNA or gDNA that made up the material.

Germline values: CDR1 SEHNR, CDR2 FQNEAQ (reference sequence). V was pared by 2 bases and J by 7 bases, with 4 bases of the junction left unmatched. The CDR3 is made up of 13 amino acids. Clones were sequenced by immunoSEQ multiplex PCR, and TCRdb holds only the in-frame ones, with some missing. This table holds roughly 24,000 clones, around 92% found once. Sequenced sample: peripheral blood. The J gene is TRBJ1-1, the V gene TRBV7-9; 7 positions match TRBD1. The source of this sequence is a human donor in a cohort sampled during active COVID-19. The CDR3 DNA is TGTGCCAGCAGCTTATTCGACAGGGATGAAGCTTTCTTT. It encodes CASSLFDRDEAFF.